This TCR beta chain was sequenced in a study of cytomegalovirus exposure and HLA in healthy donors. This table comes from immunoSEQ multiplex PCR, and its TCRdb copy is limited to in-frame clones, with some not included. This table holds over 200,000 clones, about 86% found once. Germline CDR1 and CDR2: LGHNT and FRNRAP. With V trimmed by 6 bases and J by 5 bases, 6 bases remained unmatched. The CDR3 is made up of 15 amino acids. Whole-study results and caveats: In a later analysis, first-cohort TCR clusters were found to tend to co-occur in the approximately 120 validation repertoires. Overall, around 160 TCR beta chains were annotated as cytomegalovirus-associated. There were a few CMV-associated chains whose specificity for CMV antigens was confirmed in vitro.

With respect to this clone: The antigen is undetermined.

The receptor comes from a woman under 30 in good health and CMV-seronegative. The sample taken for sequencing was PBMCs. J is TRBJ1-4 and V is TRBV12-5; 10 nucleotides line up with TRBD1. The chain's CDR3 is CASGSPGQGNEKLFF. CDR3 bases: TGTGCTAGTGGCTCACCGGGACAGGGGAATGAAAAACTGTTTTTT.